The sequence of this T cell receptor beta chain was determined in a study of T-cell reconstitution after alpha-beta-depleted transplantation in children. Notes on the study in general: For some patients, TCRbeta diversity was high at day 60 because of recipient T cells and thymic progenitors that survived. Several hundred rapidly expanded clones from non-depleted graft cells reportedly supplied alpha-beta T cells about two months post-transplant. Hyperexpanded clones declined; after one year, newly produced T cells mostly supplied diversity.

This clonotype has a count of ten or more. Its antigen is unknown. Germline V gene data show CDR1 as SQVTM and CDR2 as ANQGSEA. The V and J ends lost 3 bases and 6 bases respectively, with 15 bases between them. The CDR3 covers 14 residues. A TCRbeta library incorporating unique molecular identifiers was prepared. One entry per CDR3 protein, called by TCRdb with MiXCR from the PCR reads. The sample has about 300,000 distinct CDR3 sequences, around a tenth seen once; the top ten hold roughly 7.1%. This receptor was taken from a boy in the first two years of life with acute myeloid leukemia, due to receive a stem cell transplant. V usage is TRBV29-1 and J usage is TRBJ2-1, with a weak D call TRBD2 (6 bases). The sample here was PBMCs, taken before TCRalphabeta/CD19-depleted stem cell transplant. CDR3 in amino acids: CSVDQGRRANEQFF. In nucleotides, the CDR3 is TGCAGCGTTGACCAGGGAAGGAGGGCCAATGAGCAGTTCTTC.